In its sample, the clone carrying this T cell receptor (beta chain) was seen a few times. Its specificity is unknown. This entry comes from a study of T-cell memory formation after mild COVID-19. Study overall: TCR clusters mostly belonged to single donors. Findings of the study overall: The study found contracting CD4+ clones mainly in CM and EM and contracting CD8+ clones in EMRA.

CDR1 and CDR2 (germline): MGHRA, YSYEKL. V lost 5 bases, J lost 3 bases, and 11 bases lay in between. CDR3 length: 13 amino acids. A single record per CDR3 protein comes from TCRdb applying MiXCR to the 5' RACE reads. The sample holds fewer than 450,000 distinct CDR3 sequences, roughly a quarter seen once. The source is an adult woman who had mild COVID-19 (a few samples of this study predate the infection). Cell type and time point are not known. This chain links TRBV4-1 with TRBJ2-7; D perhaps matches TRBD1 (6 bases). The sample taken for sequencing was PBMCs or a T cell subset sorted from them (not recorded which). The CDR3 bases are TGCGCCAGCAGCGACAGGACCAGCTACGAGCAGTACTTC. It yields the protein CASSDRTSYEQYF.